Below are 12 T cell receptor beta chains sequenced from a single sample in a study of T cell repertoires in cytomegalovirus infection. MiXCR, run by TCRdb on the reads, gives a single entry per CDR3 protein. In the table there are fewer than 900,000 distinct CDR3 sequences, about 28% of which are singletons. Antigen specificity for these receptors is unknown. The specimen was cultured CD8+ T cells from PBMCs, collected from culture after CMV antigen stimulation. Receptors originate from a human donor in good health (CMV status not recorded). Some clones in this sample may be carry-over from other donors' samples.

This clonotype was counted ten times or more. This chain uses TRBV6-1 with TRBJ1-1, with D tentatively TRBD1 (6 bases). Germline lookup yields CDR1 MNHNS and CDR2 SASEGT. Trimming removed 10 bases from V and 1 base from J, with 19 bases in between. There are 15 residues in the CDR3. In nucleotides, the CDR3 is TGTGCCACCAAACATCCAGGGGAGAAGAACACTGAAGCTTTCTTT. It codes for CATKHPGEKNTEAFF.

The chain carries TRBV4-1 and TRBJ1-5, with TRBD1 matching 7 bases. The CDR3 runs to 14 residues. Germline V gives CDR1 MGHRA, CDR2 YSYEKL. The junction had 5 bases not matched to a gene; V was cut back by 3 bases and J by 6 bases. Here the CDR3 reads CASSQETGLQPQHF. The CDR3 coding sequence is TGCGCCAGCAGCCAGGAGACAGGGCTTCAGCCCCAGCATTTT.

This clonotype has ten or more counts. The rearrangement uses TRBV7-3 and TRBJ1-1; D call uncertain. Trimming took off 1 base at V and 1 base at J, with 16 bases between the two ends. The germline V gene has CDR1 SGHTA and CDR2 FQGTGA. The CDR3 extends over 17 amino acids. The CDR3 DNA is TGTGCCAGCAGCTTAAAGACAAACAAGATAAAGAACACTGAAGCTTTCTTT. Translation: CASSLKTNKIKNTEAFF.

This clonotype came up a few times. This chain joins TRBV7-6 and TRBJ2-2; 8 nucleotides agree with TRBD2. Trimming removed 5 bases from V and 4 bases from J; junction bases left unmatched: 9. The CDR3 extends over 16 amino acids. The germline V gene has CDR1 SGHVS and CDR2 FNYEAQ. The CDR3: CASSEPGGPSTGELFF. The CDR3 bases are TGTGCCAGCAGCGAGCCGGGGGGGCCGAGCACCGGGGAGCTGTTTTTT.

This clonotype came up many times. The chain employs TRBV10-3 and TRBJ2-1; 8 bases fit TRBD1. CDR1 ENHRY and CDR2 SYGVKD come from the germline V gene. This CDR3 is built from 14 residues. V dropped 6 bases and J dropped 9; count of bases not matched to a gene: 10. The DNA of the CDR3 is TGTGCCATCAGCCAGAGGACAGGGTCAGGTGAGCAGTTCTTC. Protein: CAISQRTGSGEQFF.

This clonotype was observed many times. This chain connects TRBV7-2 to TRBJ2-1; TRBD2 aligns across 8 bases. The germline CDR1 and CDR2 sequences are SGHTA and FQGNSA. With V trimmed by 2 bases and J by 6 bases, 6 bases remained unmatched. This CDR3 region has 15 residues. CDR3 sequence: CASSLSGGGINEQFF. Written as DNA, the CDR3 is TGTGCCAGCAGCTTATCGGGGGGGGGGATCAATGAGCAGTTCTTC.

The sample holds a few counts of this clonotype. The CDR3 reads CASAPGNGEPQHF. The DNA of the CDR3 is TGTGCTAGTGCCCCGGGGAACGGTGAGCCCCAGCATTTT. V is TRBV12-5 and J is TRBJ1-5, with D uncertain. The germline CDR1 and CDR2 sequences are LGHNT and FRNRAP. V lost 7 bases to trimming and J lost 8 bases, with 15 bases between them. The CDR3 has 13 amino acids.

This clonotype has more than one count but fewer than ten. The rearrangement uses TRBV6-1 and TRBJ2-3, with 7 bases fitting TRBD2. The CDR3 is made up of 15 amino acids. Germline loops: CDR1 MNHNS, CDR2 SASEGT. V lost 4 bases and J lost 2; bases outside the gene matches: 6. The DNA for the CDR3 is TGTGCCAGCAGTGCCCTAGCGGACCTCACAGATACGCAGTATTTT. Its translation is CASSALADLTDTQYF.

The chain combines TRBV7-9 with TRBJ2-3; 10 bases align to TRBD2. The CDR3 has 15 amino acids. The germline CDR1 and CDR2 sequences are SEHNR and FQNEAQ (reference sequence). J lost 5 bases, V lost 0 bases, and 2 bases had no gene match. The CDR3 region has the DNA TGTGCCAGCAGCTTAGCGAGACTAGCGGGAGATACGCAGTATTTT. It specifies CASSLARLAGDTQYF.

The table lists this clonotype with a few counts. The J gene is TRBJ2-1, the V gene TRBV11-2; D possibly corresponds to TRBD2 (5 bases). CDR3 length: 17 amino acids. Deletions cut 0 bases from V and 0 bases from J, with 12 bases between. From germline, CDR1 is SGHAT and CDR2 FQNNGV. The CDR3 DNA sequence: TGTGCCAGCAGCTTAGATGGAGGCTCACCCTCCTACAATGAGCAGTTCTTC. The encoded protein is CASSLDGGSPSYNEQFF.

The genes are TRBV20-1 and TRBJ1-2; 8 bases line up with TRBD1. Germline V CDR1 and CDR2: DFQATT, SNEGSKA (reference sequence). The length of the CDR3 is 13 residues. Losses at the gene ends were 6 bases for V and 1 base for J; bases not matched to a gene: 4. The CDR3 sequence: CSALDRVNYGYTF. As DNA, the CDR3 is TGCAGTGCGTTGGACAGGGTTAACTATGGCTACACCTTC.

The rearrangement links TRBV27 to TRBJ1-1, with D hard to call. The germline gives CDR1 MNHEY, CDR2 SMNVEV (reference sequence). V lost 8 bases to trimming and J lost 4 bases, with 20 bases between them. The CDR3 length is 15 residues. The CDR3 DNA is TGTGCCAGCTTCGTAAACTACCGGTTGGCCACTGAAGCTTTCTTT. It specifies CASFVNYRLATEAFF.